The clone carrying this T cell receptor beta chain occurred many times. Its antigen remains unidentified. This sample was included in a study of CD8 T cells in ankylosing spondylitis. Whole-study findings and limits: Within ankylosing spondylitis blood, a TCR beta motif made up of under 10 highly homologous variants appeared to be characteristic.

Trimming at V came to 7 bases and at J to 0 bases, leaving 3 bases not matched to a gene. Germline-derived CDR1 and CDR2 are SNHLY and FYNNEI. CDR3 length: 14 residues. MiXCR, applied by TCRdb to the 5' RACE reads, yields one record per CDR3 protein. The sample contains some 800,000 distinct CDR3 sequences, about 12% of which appear only once. The genes are TRBV2 and TRBJ2-3; 8 positions match TRBD2. The TCR was taken from a male donor with ankylosing spondylitis. The sample consisted of blood, either unsorted or a sorted T cell fraction (not recorded which). Here the CDR3 DNA reads TGTGCCAGCAAACTAGCGGAAAGCACAGATACGCAGTATTTT. As protein: CASKLAESTDTQYF.